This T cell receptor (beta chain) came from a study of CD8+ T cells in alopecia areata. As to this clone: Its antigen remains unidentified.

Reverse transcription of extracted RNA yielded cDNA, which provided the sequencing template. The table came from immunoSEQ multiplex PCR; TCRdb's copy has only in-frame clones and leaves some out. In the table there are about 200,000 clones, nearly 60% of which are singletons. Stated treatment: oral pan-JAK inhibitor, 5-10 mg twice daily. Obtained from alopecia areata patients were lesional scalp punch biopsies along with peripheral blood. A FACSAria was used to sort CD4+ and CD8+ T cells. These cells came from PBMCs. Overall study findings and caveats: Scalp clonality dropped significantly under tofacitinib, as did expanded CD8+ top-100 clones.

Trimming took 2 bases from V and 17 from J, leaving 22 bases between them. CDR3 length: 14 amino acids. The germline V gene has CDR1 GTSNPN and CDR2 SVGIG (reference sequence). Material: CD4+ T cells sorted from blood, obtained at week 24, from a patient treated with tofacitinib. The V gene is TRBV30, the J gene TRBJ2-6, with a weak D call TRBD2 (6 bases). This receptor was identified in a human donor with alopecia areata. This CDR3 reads CAWSHTFQGLLMTF. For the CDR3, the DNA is TGTGCCTGGAGTCACACCTTCCAGGGACTCTTAATGACTTTC.